This T cell receptor beta chain came from a study of T cells in Graves' hyperthyroidism and ophthalmopathy. Overall study context: The authors collected peripheral blood at initial diagnosis, before any treatment. The study, taken as a whole, reports: Clonotypes that were expanded in thyroid above 0.001 mostly appeared in blood too.

Amplification of TCR beta CDR3 regions was performed using RNA transcripts as template. The HTBI primer set served for first-round RT-PCR of the TCR CDR3. Using its own MiXCR run on the multiplex PCR reads, TCRdb lists one record per CDR3 protein. The data show hundreds of thousands of distinct CDR3 sequences, more than 30% seen once. Worth noting for this clonotype: Its antigen remains unknown.

There are 15 residues in the CDR3. The germline CDR1 and CDR2 sequences are SQVTM and ANQGSEA. V was shortened by 3 bases and J by 4 bases, with 19 bases between the two germline ends. The sequencing input was blood. The source of this sequence is a man younger than 30 with Graves' hyperthyroidism. This chain uses TRBV29-1 with TRBJ2-7; D is tentatively TRBD1 or TRBD2 (6 bases each). The CDR3 DNA reads TGCAGCGTTGAGGACAGCACCGAGGGGGGATACGAGCAGTACTTC. It yields the protein CSVEDSTEGGYEQYF.